This entry features one T cell receptor beta chain sequence. In the authors' methods: Cell counts per sample came from amplifying reference gene primers. Libraries were prepared by immunoSEQ multiplex PCR; TCRdb keeps only in-frame clonotypes and omits some of them. Clone size and the V and J calls come from that table; the DNA yielded D and trimming. This table has roughly 170,000 clones, 85% to 90% appearing once. The data were obtained in a study of blood T cell repertoires in COVID-19. Across the whole study: The samples span acute and convalescent COVID-19 from the United States, Italy and Spain.

Germline CDR1 is SGHRS and CDR2 is YFSETQ. The CDR3 loop spans 14 amino acids. The ends lost 7 bases at V and 3 bases at J; junction bases unmatched: 5. The source of this sequence is a woman younger than 35 who had recovered from COVID-19. The gene calls are TRBV5-1 and TRBJ2-7; 12 bases agree with TRBD2. Input material: peripheral blood. CDR3 nucleotide sequence: TGCGCCAGCTCATTGACTAGCGGGAGCTACGAGCAGTACGTC. It codes for CASSLTSGSYEQYV.